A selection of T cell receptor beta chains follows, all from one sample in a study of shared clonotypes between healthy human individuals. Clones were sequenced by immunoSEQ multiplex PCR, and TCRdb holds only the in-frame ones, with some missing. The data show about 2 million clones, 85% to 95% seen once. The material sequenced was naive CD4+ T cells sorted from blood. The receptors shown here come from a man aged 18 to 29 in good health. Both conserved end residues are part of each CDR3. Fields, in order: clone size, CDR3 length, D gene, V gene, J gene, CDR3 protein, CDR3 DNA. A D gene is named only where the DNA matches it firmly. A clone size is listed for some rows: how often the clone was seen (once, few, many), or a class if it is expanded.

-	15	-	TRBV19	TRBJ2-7	CASSASRGASYEQYF	TGTGCCAGTAGTGCCTCGAGGGGCGCTTCCTACGAGCAGTACTTC
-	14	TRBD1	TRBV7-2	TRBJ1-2	CASSLGRDSYGYTF	TGTGCCAGCAGCCTCGGAAGGGACAGCTATGGCTACACCTTC
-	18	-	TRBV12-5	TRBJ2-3	CASGLAFKDIPTPDTQYF	TGTGCTAGTGGTTTGGCCTTCAAGGATATCCCCACCCCAGATACGCAGTATTTT
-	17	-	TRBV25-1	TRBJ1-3	CASSHMGGGPSGNTIYF	TGTGCCAGCAGCCACATGGGGGGGGGCCCCTCTGGAAACACCATATATTTT
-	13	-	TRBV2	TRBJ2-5	CASSESWVRTQYF	TGTGCCAGCAGTGAGTCCTGGGTACGGACCCAGTACTTC
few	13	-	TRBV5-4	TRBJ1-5	CASSLEVNQPQHF	TGTGCCAGCAGCTTGGAAGTCAATCAGCCCCAGCATTTT
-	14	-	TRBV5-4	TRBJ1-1	CASSFGYGDTEAFF	TGTGCCAGCAGCTTTGGCTATGGGGACACTGAAGCTTTCTTT
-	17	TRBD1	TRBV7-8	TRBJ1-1	CASSLAQGAALNTEAFF	TGTGCCAGCAGCTTAGCACAGGGGGCGGCCCTGAACACTGAAGCTTTCTTT
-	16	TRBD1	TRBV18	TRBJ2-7	CASSPPWDRDSYEQYF	TGTGCCAGCTCACCACCGTGGGACAGGGACTCCTACGAGCAGTACTTC
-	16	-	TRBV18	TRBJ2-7	CASSPQGGGGAYEQYF	TGTGCCAGCTCACCCCAGGGAGGGGGCGGAGCCTACGAGCAGTACTTC
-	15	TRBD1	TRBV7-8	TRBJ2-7	CASSLVTGASYEQYF	TGTGCCAGCAGCTTAGTTACAGGGGCATCCTACGAGCAGTACTTC
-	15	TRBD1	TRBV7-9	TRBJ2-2	CASSRGQANTGELFF	TGTGCCAGCAGCAGGGGACAGGCGAACACCGGGGAGCTGTTTTTT
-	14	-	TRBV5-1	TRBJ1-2	CASSPLSSGYGYTF	TGCGCCAGCAGCCCCCTGAGTTCCGGGTATGGCTACACCTTC
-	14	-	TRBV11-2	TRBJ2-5	CASSFGPQQETQYF	TGTGCCAGCAGCTTTGGGCCACAGCAAGAGACCCAGTACTTC
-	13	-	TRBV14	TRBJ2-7	CASSQVQGGEQYF	TGTGCCAGCAGCCAAGTTCAGGGAGGCGAGCAGTACTTC
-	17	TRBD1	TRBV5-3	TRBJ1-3	CARSHPGQGAGGNTIYF	TGTGCCAGAAGCCACCCGGGACAGGGGGCAGGGGGAAACACCATATATTTT
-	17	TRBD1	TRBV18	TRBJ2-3	CASSPNVGTGIADTQYF	TGTGCCAGCTCACCGAACGTTGGGACAGGGATCGCAGATACGCAGTATTTT